The 29 T cell receptor beta chains below were found in one sample sequenced in a study of T cell clusters in autoimmune cytopenias. TRB was amplified by touch-down multiplex PCR, primer pools A and B combined. After re-calling the multiplex PCR reads, TCRdb lists one entry per CDR3 protein, DNA absent. This sample contains approximately 7,200 distinct CDR3 sequences. TRB was amplified from about 270 ng of peripheral blood genomic DNA per sample. This sample also appeared in a second study, on T cell repertoires in aging, cancer and after chemotherapy.

What was sequenced was peripheral blood. These receptors were taken from a human donor in good health.

This clonotype shows up as medium-sized by frequency. This sequence joins TRBV30 and TRBJ2-5; with no DNA, the TCRdb D assignment of TRBD1 cannot be verified. The length of the CDR3 is 14 residues. Germline assignment: CDR1 GTSNPN and CDR2 SVGIG (reference sequence). CDR3 sequence: CAWVDRGRGETQYF.

This clonotype shows up as medium-sized by frequency. The chain has TRBV6-6 and TRBJ2-3; TCRdb proposes TRBD1, but this gene call is untestable without DNA. The CDR3 spans 15 residues. Germline CDR1 is MNHNY and CDR2 is SVGAGI (reference sequence). The CDR3 loop reads CASSYSGQGADTQYF.

The V call is TRBV6-6, the J call TRBJ2-5; the TCRdb D gene call, TRBD1, has no DNA to confirm it. Germline loops: CDR1 MNHNY, CDR2 SVGAGI (reference sequence). This CDR3 spans 20 amino acids. The CDR3 spells CASSTPRGEGTGALEETQYF.

The rearrangement uses TRBV6-5 and TRBJ1-5; the TCRdb call, TRBD1, lacks DNA for checking. This CDR3 is built from 14 residues. The germline gives CDR1 MNHEY, CDR2 SVGAGI. The CDR3 loop reads CASSRTGGPQPQHF.

V gene TRBV18 combines with J gene TRBJ1-4. This CDR3 has 17 residues. Germline assignment: CDR1 KGHSH and CDR2 LQKENI. CDR3: CASSRRVGITTNEKLFF.

This clonotype is called medium-sized based on its frequency. This chain joins TRBV6-5 and TRBJ1-2; the D gene TCRdb calls, TRBD1, cannot be checked with no DNA. CDR1 is MNHEY and CDR2 is SVGAGI in the germline V gene. The CDR3 extends over 12 amino acids. CDR3 region: CASTDRIEGYTF.

This sequence joins TRBV19 and TRBJ1-1. This CDR3 region has 13 residues. Germline assignment: CDR1 LNHDA and CDR2 SQIVND (reference sequence). The CDR3 loop reads CATSGTVNTEAFF.

The chain couples TRBV5-1 to TRBJ2-3. The CDR3 is made up of 11 amino acids. Germline loops: CDR1 SGHRS, CDR2 YFSETQ. This CDR3 reads CASSSTDTQYF.

This clonotype shows up as large by frequency. The gene calls are TRBV29-1 and TRBJ2-1; the TRBD2 assignment by TCRdb is unverifiable without DNA. The CDR3 consists of 15 residues. From germline, CDR1 is SQVTM and CDR2 ANQGSEA. The CDR3 sequence: CSVGTSGRPYNEQFF.

According to its frequency, this clonotype is medium-sized. This chain uses TRBV30 with TRBJ2-7; the TRBD1 assignment by TCRdb is unverifiable without DNA. The CDR3 has 13 amino acids. The germline gives CDR1 GTSNPN, CDR2 SVGIG (reference sequence). CDR3 amino acids: CAWSGMGLGLQYF.

According to its frequency, this clonotype is medium-sized. The V gene is TRBV19, the J gene TRBJ1-1; the TCRdb call, TRBD1, lacks DNA for checking. The CDR3 totals 14 residues. CDR1 LNHDA and CDR2 SQIVND come from the germline V gene (reference sequence). CDR3 residues: CASRTDSMNTEAFF.

The chain joins TRBV5-6 to TRBJ2-7; TCRdb names TRBD2, which stays unverified in the absence of DNA. This CDR3 is built from 16 residues. The germline gives CDR1 SGHDT, CDR2 YYEEEE. This chain's CDR3 is CASSPNPGLAGYEQYF.

The chain joins TRBV19 to TRBJ1-1; TCRdb reports TRBD1, a call that lacks DNA to check it against. CDR3 length: 13 amino acids. Germline-derived CDR1 and CDR2 are LNHDA and SQIVND (reference sequence). CDR3 sequence: CASLTTGGTEAFF.

Frequency places this clonotype as medium-sized. The chain employs TRBV5-4 and TRBJ2-7; the TRBD2 assignment by TCRdb is unverifiable without DNA. There are 14 residues in the CDR3. CDR1 is SGHNT and CDR2 is YYREEE in the germline V gene (reference sequence). CDR3 amino acids: CASSLTSGSGEQYF.

This chain uses TRBV18 with TRBJ1-4. The CDR3 totals 14 residues. CDR1 KGHSH and CDR2 LQKENI come from the germline V gene. The CDR3 sequence: CASSPETMNEKLFF.

Measured by frequency, this clonotype is medium-sized. V usage is TRBV12-3 or TRBV12-4 and J usage is TRBJ2-7; the D gene TCRdb calls, TRBD1, cannot be checked with no DNA. The CDR3 runs 16 residues. The CDR3 loop reads CASSLGRRDTAHEQYF.

The gene calls are TRBV27 and TRBJ2-1; TCRdb names TRBD1, which stays unverified in the absence of DNA. CDR3 length: 12 residues. Germline lookup yields CDR1 MNHEY and CDR2 SMNVEV (reference sequence). This chain's CDR3 is CASSFPGNEQFF.

The chain uses TRBV7-2 and TRBJ1-5. This CDR3 contains 13 residues. Germline V lookup: CDR1 SGHTA, CDR2 FQGNSA. CDR3 protein: CASSLEERQPQHF. Together with reference TRBV7-2 and TRBJ1-5, the CDR3 gives the full variable domain: GAGVSQSPSNKVTEKGKDVELRCDPISGHTALYWYRQSLGQGLEFLIYFQGNSAPDKSGLPSDRFSAERTGGSVSTLTIQRTQQEDSAVYLCASSLEERQPQHFGDGTRLSIL.

This clonotype is classed as medium-sized by frequency. The rearrangement links TRBV6-5 to TRBJ2-2; the TRBD2 assignment by TCRdb is unverifiable without DNA. The germline CDR1 and CDR2 sequences are MNHEY and SVGAGI. This CDR3 is 16 amino acids long. The CDR3 region is CASSYKSGPDTGELFF.

The chain recombines TRBV6-5 with TRBJ1-1. The length of the CDR3 is 16 residues. Germline values: CDR1 MNHEY, CDR2 SVGAGI. The CDR3 is CASSYCDWILNTEAFF.

The chain carries TRBV7-2 and TRBJ1-2. The length of the CDR3 is 15 residues. Germline CDR1 is SGHTA and CDR2 is FQGNSA. CDR3 amino acids: CASSPTGRAGYGYTF.

The rearrangement uses TRBV6-5 and TRBJ2-7; TCRdb proposes TRBD2, but this gene call is untestable without DNA. The germline CDR1 and CDR2 sequences are MNHEY and SVGAGI. CDR3 length: 15 residues. The CDR3 protein is CASRESGSRSYEQYF.

According to its frequency, this clonotype is medium-sized. The V call is TRBV5-5, the J call TRBJ2-2; TCRdb designates TRBD1, a call that cannot be tested without DNA. Germline assignment: CDR1 SGHKS and CDR2 YYEKEE (reference sequence). The CDR3 has 14 amino acids. The CDR3 protein is CASSPGPNTGELFF.

The rearrangement joins TRBV6-4 to TRBJ1-1; TCRdb's assignment of TRBD1 cannot be checked, as there is no DNA. Germline values: CDR1 MRHNA, CDR2 SNTAGT. This CDR3 comprises 15 residues. CDR3: CASSDHRGMNTEAFF.

The chain employs TRBV12-3 or TRBV12-4 and TRBJ2-7; there is no DNA to check the TCRdb D call of TRBD1. The CDR3 runs 14 residues. The CDR3 loop is CASSSLFAQHEQYF.

V usage is TRBV27 and J usage is TRBJ2-5; the D gene TCRdb calls, TRBD2, cannot be checked with no DNA. CDR1 and CDR2 (germline): MNHEY, SMNVEV (reference sequence). CDR3 length: 14 residues. CDR3 sequence reads: CASSYGGAQETQCF.

According to its frequency, this clonotype is medium-sized. This chain uses TRBV19 with TRBJ2-7; as DNA is missing, the TRBD1 call by TCRdb cannot be tested. Germline V gene lookup returns CDR1 LNHDA and CDR2 SQIVND (reference sequence). CDR3 length: 15 residues. The CDR3 is CASSTGTGGSYEQYF.

The CDR3 is CASREEGVKNEQFF. The chain employs TRBV27 and TRBJ2-1; TCRdb designates TRBD1, a call that cannot be tested without DNA. This CDR3 has 14 amino acids. Germline CDR1 MNHEY, CDR2 SMNVEV (reference sequence).

This clonotype is identified as medium-sized from frequency. This rearrangement joins TRBV19 to TRBJ1-5. Germline loops: CDR1 LNHDA, CDR2 SQIVND (reference sequence). This CDR3 has 13 amino acids. The CDR3 protein is CASSMPRRQPQHF. Using reference TRBV19 and TRBJ1-5 for the parts outside the CDR3, the full variable domain is DGGITQSPKYLFRKEGQNVTLSCEQNLNHDAMYWYRQDPGQGLRLIYYSQIVNDFQKGDIAEGYSVSREKKESFPLTVTSAQKNPTAFYLCASSMPRRQPQHFGDGTRLSIL.